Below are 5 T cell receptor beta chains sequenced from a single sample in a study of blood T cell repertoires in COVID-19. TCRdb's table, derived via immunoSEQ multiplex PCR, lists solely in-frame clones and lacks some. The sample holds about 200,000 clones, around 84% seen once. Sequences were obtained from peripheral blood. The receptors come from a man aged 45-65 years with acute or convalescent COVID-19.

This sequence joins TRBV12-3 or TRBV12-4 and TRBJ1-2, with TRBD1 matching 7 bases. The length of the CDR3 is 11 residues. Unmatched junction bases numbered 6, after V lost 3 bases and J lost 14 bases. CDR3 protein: CASSFEGARTF. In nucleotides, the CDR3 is TGTGCCAGCAGTTTTGAGGGGGCCCGTACCTTC.

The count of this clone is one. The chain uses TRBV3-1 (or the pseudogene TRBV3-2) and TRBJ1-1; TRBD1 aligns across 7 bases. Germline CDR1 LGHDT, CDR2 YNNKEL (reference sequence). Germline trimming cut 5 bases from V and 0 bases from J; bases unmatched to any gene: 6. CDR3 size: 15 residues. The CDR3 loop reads CASSVRDSMNTEAFF. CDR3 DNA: TGTGCCAGCAGCGTACGGGACAGCATGAACACTGAAGCTTTCTTT.

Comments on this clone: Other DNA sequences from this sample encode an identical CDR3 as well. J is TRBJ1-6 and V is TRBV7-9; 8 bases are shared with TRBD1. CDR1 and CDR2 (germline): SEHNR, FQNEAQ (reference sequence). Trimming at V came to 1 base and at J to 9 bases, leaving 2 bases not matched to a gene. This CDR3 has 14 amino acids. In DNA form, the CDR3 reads TGTGCCAGCAGCTTAGAACAGGGGGGTTCACCCCTCCACTTT. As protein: CASSLEQGGSPLHF.

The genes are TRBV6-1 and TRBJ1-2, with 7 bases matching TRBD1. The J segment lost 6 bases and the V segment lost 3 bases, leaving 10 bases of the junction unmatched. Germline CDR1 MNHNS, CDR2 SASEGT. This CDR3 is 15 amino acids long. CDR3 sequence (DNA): TGTGCCAGCAGTGACATCTTTGACAGGGATGATGGCTACACCTTC. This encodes CASSDIFDRDDGYTF.

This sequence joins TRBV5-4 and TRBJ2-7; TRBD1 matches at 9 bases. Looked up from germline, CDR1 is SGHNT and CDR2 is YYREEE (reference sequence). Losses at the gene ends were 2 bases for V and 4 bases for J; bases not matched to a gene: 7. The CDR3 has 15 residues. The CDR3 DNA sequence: TGTGCCAGCAGCTTATCCGGGACAGGGAGGTACGAGCAGTACTTC. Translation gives CASSLSGTGRYEQYF.